Shown below are 20 T cell receptor beta chains from a single sample sequenced in a study of graft-versus-host responses after intestinal transplantation. Using immunoSEQ multiplex PCR, the repertoire was profiled, and TCRdb retains in-frame clones only, with some absent. The table has approximately 13,000 clones, 30% to 40% seen once. The authors seeded roughly 200,000 CFSE-labeled responder cells together with roughly 200,000 irradiated stimulator cells tagged with violet dye. This sample comprised alloreactive CD8+ T cells from a mixed lymphocyte reaction culture, obtained before intestinal transplant. The subset denotes: CFSE-low proliferating T cells sorted from roughly six-day pre-transplant mixed lymphocyte reaction (GvH or HvG direction). The receptor source for this set is a human patient who received an intestinal transplant.

This clone was counted only a few times. The CDR3: CASSQDWAETYEQYF. DNA for the CDR3: TGCGCCAGCAGCCAAGATTGGGCGGAAACCTACGAGCAGTACTTC. The rearrangement links TRBV4-1 to TRBJ2-7; D unclear. The CDR3 runs to 15 residues. Trimming shortened V by 0 bases and J by 2 bases, and 11 bases separated the two germline ends. Germline CDR1 is MGHRA and CDR2 is YSYEKL.

In this sample, this clone turned up a few times. CDR3: CASSQLTVSYEQYF. The CDR3 DNA reads TGCGCCAGCAGCCAATTGACAGTATCCTACGAGCAGTACTTC. V usage is TRBV4-1 and J usage is TRBJ2-7; a weak D match, TRBD1 (5 bases). V was clipped by 2 bases and J by 1 base, with 9 bases between them. Germline V gene data show CDR1 as MGHRA and CDR2 as YSYEKL. The CDR3 has 14 amino acids.

The chain joins TRBV6-5 to TRBJ1-3; the D is unclear. There are 14 residues in the CDR3. Germline V gene sequence: CDR1 MNHEY, CDR2 SVGAGI. The ends were cut back, 3 bases at V and 2 bases at J, with 8 bases in the middle. Here the CDR3 reads CASSYAQAGNTIYF. The CDR3 nucleotides read TGTGCCAGCAGTTATGCGCAAGCTGGAAACACCATATATTTT.

Written as DNA, the CDR3 is TGTGCCAGCAGCTTAGATGGCGGGGCACTGACCGGGGAGCTGTTTTTT. Its protein is CASSLDGGALTGELFF. The J gene is TRBJ2-2, the V gene TRBV7-3, with D perhaps matching TRBD2 (6 bases). Germline loops: CDR1 SGHTA, CDR2 FQGTGA. Between the trimmed V and J ends, which lost 2 bases and 5 bases, there was a span of 15 bases. CDR3 size: 16 residues.

This clone was detected a few times. The chain is built from TRBV9 and TRBJ2-3; D remains unclear. This CDR3 region has 15 residues. Germline V gene sequence: CDR1 SGDLS, CDR2 YYNGEE. The V end lost 3 bases, the J end lost 0 bases, and 11 bases lay between the germline ends. The CDR3 here is CASSGVGSSTDTQYF. CDR3 nucleotide sequence: TGTGCCAGCAGCGGAGTAGGGTCTAGCACAGATACGCAGTATTTT.

The chain recombines TRBV30 with TRBJ1-2, with D possibly TRBD1 on 6 matching bases. The CDR3 totals 11 residues. Looked up from germline, CDR1 is GTSNPN and CDR2 is SVGIG (reference sequence). V lost 5 bases and J 7 bases, leaving 11 bases between the germline ends. The CDR3 loop is CAWGRDIGYTF. The CDR3 DNA sequence: TGTGCCTGGGGCCGGGACATTGGCTACACCTTC.

This chain joins TRBV10-2 and TRBJ2-4; D might be TRBD2 (5 bases). Germline V CDR1 and CDR2: WSHSY, SAAADI. This CDR3 contains 13 residues. Trimming left V 1 base short and J 6 bases short, with 7 bases between. CDR3 loop: CASSEFGGNIQYF. The DNA of the CDR3 is TGCGCCAGCAGTGAGTTTGGAGGAAACATTCAGTACTTC.

This clone is termed medium-sized. The chain joins TRBV27 to TRBJ2-7; possible D gene TRBD1, 6 bases. The CDR3 consists of 15 residues. Germline lookup yields CDR1 MNHEY and CDR2 SMNVEV (reference sequence). V dropped 5 bases and J dropped 0 bases, with 14 bases sitting between them. The CDR3 region has the DNA TGTGCCAGCAGTGTCAGGGGAGAGAGCTCCTACGAGCAGTACTTC. Translated: CASSVRGESSYEQYF.

This clone has a handful of counts. The chain recombines TRBV4-2 with TRBJ2-7, with TRBD2 as a possible D gene (5 bases). The germline V and J ends were trimmed by 1 base and 1 base, with 8 bases remaining between them. Germline CDR1 reads LGHNA; CDR2 reads YNFKEQ. The CDR3 sequence is 14 residues long. DNA of the CDR3: TGTGCCAGCAGCCAAGTCGGGGTTTCCTACGAGCAGTACTTC. It translates to CASSQVGVSYEQYF.

The chain combines TRBV29-1 with TRBJ1-5, with 8 bases lining up with TRBD1. Germline CDR1 is SQVTM and CDR2 is ANQGSEA. The CDR3 sequence is 13 residues long. The trim removed 4 bases at V and 5 bases at J, leaving 4 bases unmatched. Here the CDR3 DNA reads TGCAGCGTTGGACAGGGGTGGTATCAGCCCCAGCATTTT. It specifies CSVGQGWYQPQHF.

This clone was picked up a small number of times. This chain connects TRBV10-2 to TRBJ2-4, with D perhaps assigned TRBD1 or TRBD2 (6 bases each). The CDR3 spans 15 residues. From germline, CDR1 is WSHSY and CDR2 SAAADI. Between the trimmed V and J ends, which lost 3 bases and 5 bases, there was a span of 14 bases. The CDR3 sequence: CASSERGAAQNIQYF. In DNA form, the CDR3 reads TGCGCCAGCAGTGAAAGGGGGGCAGCGCAAAACATTCAGTACTTC.

This sequence joins TRBV7-9 and TRBJ2-1; either TRBD1 or TRBD2 may fit D (5 bases each). The CDR3 is 17 amino acids. The germline CDR1 and CDR2 sequences are SEHNR and FQNEAQ (reference sequence). The ends were cut back, 7 bases at V and 5 bases at J, with 24 bases in the middle. The CDR3 is CASTTTLEPGSNNEQFF. The CDR3 bases are TGTGCCAGCACAACTACTTTGGAGCCAGGGAGTAACAATGAGCAGTTCTTC.

This clone qualifies as medium-sized. The rearrangement joins TRBV19 to TRBJ1-4; the match to TRBD1 covers 9 bases. CDR3 length equals 16 residues. Germline V gives CDR1 LNHDA, CDR2 SQIVND (reference sequence). Trimming removed 4 bases from V and 12 bases from J; junction bases left unmatched: 15. The CDR3 DNA reads as TGTGCCAGTAGTAAGTTCGGGCTAACAGGGGGCGAGGAACTGTTTTTT. It codes for CASSKFGLTGGEELFF.

By share of the sample, this clone is medium-sized. The rearrangement uses TRBV6-5 and TRBJ2-5; a possible D gene is TRBD1 (5 bases). The CDR3 sequence is 15 residues long. V was trimmed by 0 bases and J by 2 bases, leaving 10 bases between them. Per germline, CDR1 MNHEY and CDR2 SVGAGI. CDR3 amino acids: CASSYSSGIQETQYF. The DNA for the CDR3 is TGTGCCAGCAGTTACTCGTCAGGGATTCAAGAGACCCAGTACTTC.

This clone was counted only a few times. The J gene is TRBJ2-3, the V gene TRBV5-1; 9 bases fit TRBD2. After removal of 4 bases from V and 2 bases from J, the junction contained 11 bases not matched to a gene. CDR3 size: 17 residues. CDR1 and CDR2 (germline): SGHRS, YFSETQ. CDR3 DNA sequence: TGCGCCAGCAGCCTGTCTAGCGGGGCTATCTTCACAGATACGCAGTATTTT. Translating it yields CASSLSSGAIFTDTQYF.

This chain joins TRBV5-1 and TRBJ2-5, with D perhaps matching TRBD2 (7 bases). The CDR3 runs to 16 residues. CDR1 SGHRS and CDR2 YFSETQ come from the germline V gene. Trimming pared 3 bases from V and 4 bases from J, leaving 19 bases between. The CDR3, as DNA: TGCGCCAGCAGCTCGAACGTGGCGGGGGCCACAGAGACCCAGTACTTC. It translates to CASSSNVAGATETQYF.

This clone has just a few counts. The rearrangement uses TRBV27 and TRBJ1-5, with 7 bases fitting TRBD1. The CDR3 is made up of 14 amino acids. The V gene's germline CDR1 is MNHEY and CDR2 SMNVEV (reference sequence). The ends lost 5 bases at V and 3 bases at J; junction bases unmatched: 4. The CDR3 DNA follows: TGTGCCAGCAGTCTGACAGGGACCAATCAGCCCCAGCATTTT. It specifies CASSLTGTNQPQHF.

About this clone: A read error may be the cause here, since a much bigger clone is one base away. The gene calls are TRBV4-2 and TRBJ2-7; no reliable D call. With 1 base removed from V and 2 bases from J, the gap between germline ends came to 12 bases. This CDR3 contains 15 residues. CDR1 is LGHNA, CDR2 YNFKEQ, per germline. CDR3 residues: CASSQVADTTYEQYF. The CDR3 bases are TGTGCCAGCAGCCAAGTGGCCGATACCACCTACGAGCAGTACTTC.

This clone was counted once. The V call is TRBV15, the J call TRBJ2-3; TRBD1 agrees at 9 bases. In germline, CDR1 is LNHNV, CDR2 YYDKDF (reference sequence). V dropped 2 bases and J dropped 0; count of bases not matched to a gene: 6. The CDR3 contains 17 residues. The CDR3 DNA sequence: TGTGCCACCAGCAGAAAGGGACAGGGTTACAGCACAGATACGCAGTATTTT. Its protein product is CATSRKGQGYSTDTQYF.

This clone is medium-sized within its sample. J is TRBJ2-7 and V is TRBV10-2; unclear D gene. V lost 4 bases and J lost 3, with 10 bases in between. CDR1 is WSHSY and CDR2 is SAAADI in the germline V gene. This CDR3 has 13 amino acids. The CDR3 sequence is CASSVSTGYEQYF. The DNA of the CDR3 is TGCGCCAGCAGTGTGTCAACGGGCTACGAGCAGTACTTC.